Listed here is a single T cell receptor (beta chain). This specimen belongs to a study of T cells in Graves' hyperthyroidism and ophthalmopathy. The CDR3 runs 15 residues. V gave up 8 bases and J gave up 0 bases, with 14 bases separating them. CDR1 SGHDN and CDR2 FVKESK come from the germline V gene. TCR beta CDR3 regions were amplified from RNA. RT-PCR in the first round (using the HTBI primer set) targeted the TCR CDR3. One entry per CDR3 protein results from TCRdb running MiXCR on the multiplex PCR reads. The sample contains about 99,000 distinct CDR3 sequences, over 45% of which appear only once. Hyperthyroidism was newly diagnosed in patients aged 18 to 65 (duration under 2 months).

This clonotype was obtained from a man aged 35 to 55 with Graves' hyperthyroidism. Specimen: blood. The genes are TRBV14 and TRBJ2-1; possible D gene TRBD2, 6 bases. CDR3 bases: TGTGCCAGCTCACGGGACTTCAGCTCCTACAATGAGCAGTTCTTC. Translation gives CASSRDFSSYNEQFF.